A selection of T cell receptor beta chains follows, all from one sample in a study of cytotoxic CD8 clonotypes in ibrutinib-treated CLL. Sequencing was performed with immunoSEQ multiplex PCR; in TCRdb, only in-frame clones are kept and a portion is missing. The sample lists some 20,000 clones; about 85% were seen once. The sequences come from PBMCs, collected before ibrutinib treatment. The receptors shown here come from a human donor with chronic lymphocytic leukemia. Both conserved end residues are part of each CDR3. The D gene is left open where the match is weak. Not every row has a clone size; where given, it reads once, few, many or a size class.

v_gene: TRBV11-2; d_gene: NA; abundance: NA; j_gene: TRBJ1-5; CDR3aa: CASSLGQGSNQPQHF; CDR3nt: TGTGCCAGCAGCTTAGGTCAGGGTTCCAATCAGCCCCAGCATTTT
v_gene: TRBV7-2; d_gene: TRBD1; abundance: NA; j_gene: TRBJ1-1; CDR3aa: CASTHTGGGTEAFF; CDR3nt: TGTGCCAGCACCCATACAGGGGGCGGCACTGAAGCTTTCTTT
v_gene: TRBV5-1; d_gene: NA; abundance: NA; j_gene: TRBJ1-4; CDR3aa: CASSLGWGLGEKLFF; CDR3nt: TGCGCCAGCAGCTTGGGTTGGGGGCTAGGTGAAAAACTGTTTTTT
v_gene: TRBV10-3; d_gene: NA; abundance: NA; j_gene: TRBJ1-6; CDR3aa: CAISEGPGQSLHF; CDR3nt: TGTGCCATCAGTGAGGGACCGGGACAATCCCTCCACTTT
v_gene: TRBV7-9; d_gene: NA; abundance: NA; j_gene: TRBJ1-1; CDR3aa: CASSLQGTNTEAFF; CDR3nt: TGTGCCAGCAGCTTACAGGGTACGAACACTGAAGCTTTCTTT
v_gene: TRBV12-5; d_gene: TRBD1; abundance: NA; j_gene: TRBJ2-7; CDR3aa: CASGLASGTGTTYEQYF; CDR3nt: TGTGCTAGTGGTTTGGCCTCGGGGACAGGGACGACCTACGAGCAGTACTTC
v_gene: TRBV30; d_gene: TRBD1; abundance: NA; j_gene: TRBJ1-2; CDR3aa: CAWGTGGSYGYTF; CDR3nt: TGTGCCTGGGGGACAGGGGGAAGCTATGGCTACACCTTC
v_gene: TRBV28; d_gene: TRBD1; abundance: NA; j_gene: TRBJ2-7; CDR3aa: CATLGQGGAYEQYF; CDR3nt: TGTGCCACCCTAGGACAGGGTGGTGCCTACGAGCAGTACTTC
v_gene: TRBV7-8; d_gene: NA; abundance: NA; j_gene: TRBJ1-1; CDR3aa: CASSLAVMNTEAFF; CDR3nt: TGTGCCAGCAGCTTAGCCGTGATGAACACTGAAGCTTTCTTT
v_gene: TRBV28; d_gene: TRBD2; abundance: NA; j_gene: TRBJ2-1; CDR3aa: CASRASGVRHEQFF; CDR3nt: TGTGCCAGCAGGGCTAGCGGGGTTCGGCATGAGCAGTTCTTC
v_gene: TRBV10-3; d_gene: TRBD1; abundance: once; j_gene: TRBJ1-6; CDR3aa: CAISRDRGRGSPLHF; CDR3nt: TGTGCCATCAGTCGGGACAGGGGGCGCGGGTCACCCCTCCACTTT
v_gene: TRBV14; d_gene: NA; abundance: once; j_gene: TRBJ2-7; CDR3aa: CASSPGYEQYF; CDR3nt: TGTGCCAGCAGCCCCGGATACGAGCAGTACTTC
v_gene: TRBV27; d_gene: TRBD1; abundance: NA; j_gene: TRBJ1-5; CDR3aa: CASSPGQGMYQPQHF; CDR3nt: TGTGCCAGCTCACCGGGACAGGGGATGTATCAGCCCCAGCATTTT
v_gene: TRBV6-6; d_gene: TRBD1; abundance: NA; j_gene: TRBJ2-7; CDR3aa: CASSYPTGSRAYEQYF; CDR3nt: TGTGCCAGCAGTTACCCGACAGGGTCTCGGGCTTACGAGCAGTACTTC
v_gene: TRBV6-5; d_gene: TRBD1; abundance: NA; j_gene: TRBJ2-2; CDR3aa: CASSSTGGDLTGELFF; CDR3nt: TGTGCCAGCAGTTCGACAGGGGGCGATTTAACCGGGGAGCTGTTTTTT
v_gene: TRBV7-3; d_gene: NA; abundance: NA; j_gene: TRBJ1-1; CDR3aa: CASSPPFAEAFF; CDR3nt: TGTGCCAGCAGCCCACCGTTCGCTGAAGCTTTCTTT
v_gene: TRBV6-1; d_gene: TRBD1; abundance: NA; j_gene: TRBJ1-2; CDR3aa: CASSARQGGPYGYTF; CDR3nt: TGTGCCAGCAGTGCTAGACAGGGAGGCCCCTATGGCTACACCTTC
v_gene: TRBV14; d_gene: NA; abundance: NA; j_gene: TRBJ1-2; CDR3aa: CASSDNYGYTF; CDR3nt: TGTGCCAGCAGCGATAACTATGGCTACACCTTC
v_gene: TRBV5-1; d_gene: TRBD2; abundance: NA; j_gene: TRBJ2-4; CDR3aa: CASSLAASGPLSGGNIQYF; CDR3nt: TGCGCCAGCAGCTTGGCGGCTAGCGGGCCCCTCTCGGGGGGAAACATTCAGTACTTC
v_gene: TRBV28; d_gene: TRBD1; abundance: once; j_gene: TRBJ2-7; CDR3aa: CASSYPALIGTVYEQYF; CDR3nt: TGTGCCAGCAGCTACCCGGCCCTTATTGGGACAGTATACGAGCAGTACTTC
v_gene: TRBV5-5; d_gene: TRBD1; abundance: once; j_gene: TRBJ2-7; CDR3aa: CASSPGQGGNEQYF; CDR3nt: TGTGCCAGCAGCCCAGGACAGGGAGGCAACGAGCAGTACTTC
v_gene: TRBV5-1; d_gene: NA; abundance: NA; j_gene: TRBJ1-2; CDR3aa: CASSTGWGETYGYTF; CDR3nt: TGCGCCAGCAGCACTGGATGGGGGGAGACTTATGGCTACACCTTC
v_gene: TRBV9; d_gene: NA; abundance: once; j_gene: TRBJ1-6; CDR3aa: CASSVEDRASPLHF; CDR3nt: TGTGCCAGCAGCGTGGAGGACCGAGCCTCACCCCTCCACTTT
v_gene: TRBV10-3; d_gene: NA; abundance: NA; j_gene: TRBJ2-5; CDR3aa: CAIKASGGGETQYF; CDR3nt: TGTGCCATCAAGGCTTCCGGGGGTGGAGAGACCCAGTACTTC
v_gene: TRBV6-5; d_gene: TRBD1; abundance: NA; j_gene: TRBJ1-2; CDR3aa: CASSSRTGLYGHTF; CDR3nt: TGTGCCAGCAGTTCGCGGACAGGGCTATATGGCCACACCTTC
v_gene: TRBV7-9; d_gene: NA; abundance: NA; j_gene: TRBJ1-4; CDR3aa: CASSFDTGEKLFF; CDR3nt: TGTGCCAGCAGCTTTGACACCGGGGAAAAACTGTTTTTT
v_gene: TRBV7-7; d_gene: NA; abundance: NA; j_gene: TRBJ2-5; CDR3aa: CATADNVAETQYF; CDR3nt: TGTGCCACCGCGGACAATGTCGCAGAGACCCAGTACTTC
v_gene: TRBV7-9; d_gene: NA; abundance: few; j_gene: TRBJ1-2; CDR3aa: CASTDPGRGYGYTF; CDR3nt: TGTGCCAGCACCGATCCGGGCCGCGGCTATGGCTACACCTTC
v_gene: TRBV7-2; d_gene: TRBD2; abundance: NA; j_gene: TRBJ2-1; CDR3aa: CASSFSGRASNEQFF; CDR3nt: TGTGCCAGCAGCTTCAGCGGGAGGGCGTCAAATGAGCAGTTCTTC
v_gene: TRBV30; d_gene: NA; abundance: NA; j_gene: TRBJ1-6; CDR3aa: CAWSGFNSPLHF; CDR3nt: TGTGCCTGGAGTGGGTTCAATTCACCCCTCCACTTT
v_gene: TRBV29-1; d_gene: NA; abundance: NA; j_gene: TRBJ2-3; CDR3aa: CSVEPTGLTDTQYF; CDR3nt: TGCAGCGTCGAACCTACGGGACTCACAGATACGCAGTATTTT
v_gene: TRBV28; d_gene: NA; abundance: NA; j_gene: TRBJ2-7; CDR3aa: CASSTPSYEQYF; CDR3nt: TGTGCCAGCAGCACCCCATCCTACGAGCAGTACTTC
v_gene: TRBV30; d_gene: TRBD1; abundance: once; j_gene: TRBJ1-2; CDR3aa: CAWSRGQGFNGYTF; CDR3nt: TGTGCCTGGAGTAGAGGACAGGGGTTTAATGGCTACACCTTC
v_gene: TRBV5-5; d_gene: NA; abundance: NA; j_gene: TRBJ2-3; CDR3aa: CASSLASPDTQYF; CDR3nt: TGTGCCAGCAGCTTGGCTAGCCCAGATACGCAGTATTTT
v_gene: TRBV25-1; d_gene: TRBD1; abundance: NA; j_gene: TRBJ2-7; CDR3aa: CASSETGTGNSYEQYF; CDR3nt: TGTGCCAGCAGTGAAACCGGGACAGGGAACTCCTACGAGCAGTACTTC
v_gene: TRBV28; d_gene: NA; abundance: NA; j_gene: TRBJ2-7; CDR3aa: CASRGGGALYEQYF; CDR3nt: TGTGCCAGCAGGGGAGGGGGGGCTCTTTACGAGCAGTACTTC
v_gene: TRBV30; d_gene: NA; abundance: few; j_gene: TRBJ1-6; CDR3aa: CAWRSRDSPLHF; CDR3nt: TGTGCCTGGAGGAGTAGAGATTCACCCCTCCACTTT
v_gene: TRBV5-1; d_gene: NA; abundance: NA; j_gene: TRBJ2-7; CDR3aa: CASSLAGRRGDYEQYF; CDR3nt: TGCGCCAGCAGCTTGGCCGGCAGGCGTGGGGACTACGAGCAGTACTTC
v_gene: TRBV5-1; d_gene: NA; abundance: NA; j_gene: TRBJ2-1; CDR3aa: CASSLARDTIYNEQFF; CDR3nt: TGCGCCAGCAGCTTGGCTAGGGACACTATTTACAATGAGCAGTTCTTC
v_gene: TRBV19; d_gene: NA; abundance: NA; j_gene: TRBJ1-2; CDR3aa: CASSISPLTATTNYGYTF; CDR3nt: TGTGCCAGTAGTATATCCCCCCTGACAGCGACTACTAACTATGGCTACACCTTC
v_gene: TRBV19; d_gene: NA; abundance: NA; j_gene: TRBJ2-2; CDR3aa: CASSIGAENTGELFF; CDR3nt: TGTGCCAGTAGTATTGGGGCAGAAAACACCGGGGAGCTGTTTTTT
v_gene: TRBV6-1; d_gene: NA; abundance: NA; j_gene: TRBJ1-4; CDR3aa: CASRTSGSNEKLFF; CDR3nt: TGTGCCAGCCGGACCAGCGGGAGTAATGAAAAACTGTTTTTT
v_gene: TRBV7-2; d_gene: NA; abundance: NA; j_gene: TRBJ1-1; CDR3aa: CASSLAVFDTEAFF; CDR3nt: TGTGCCAGCAGCCTCGCGGTTTTCGACACTGAAGCTTTCTTT
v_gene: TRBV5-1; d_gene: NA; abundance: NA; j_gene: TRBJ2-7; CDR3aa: CASRSDPWYEQYF; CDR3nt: TGCGCCAGCAGGAGCGACCCGTGGTACGAGCAGTACTTC
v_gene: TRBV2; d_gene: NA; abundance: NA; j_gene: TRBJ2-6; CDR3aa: CASSEEVAGANVLTF; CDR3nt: TGTGCCAGCAGTGAAGAGGTGGCTGGGGCCAACGTCCTGACTTTC